The 18 T cell receptor beta chains reported below all come from one sample, sequenced in a study of long-term antiretroviral therapy in people with HIV. Investigators performed immunoSEQ version v3.0 at survey level. Assay: immunoSEQ multiplex PCR; the TCRdb copy retains only in-frame clones and omits some. The data hold tens of thousands of clones, with more than 85% observed a single time. The material sequenced was unsorted PBMCs, taken 2 years after starting antiretroviral therapy. The receptors originated from a man aged 45 to 65 with HIV.

This clone was detected only a few times. The chain couples TRBV30 to TRBJ1-2, with D perhaps TRBD1 (6 bases). This CDR3 is built from 11 residues. V dropped 0 bases and J dropped 8 bases, with 7 bases sitting between them. The germline V gene encodes CDR1 GTSNPN and CDR2 SVGIG (reference sequence). The CDR3: CAWSVQGGYTF. The CDR3 region has the DNA TGTGCCTGGAGTGTACAGGGAGGCTACACCTTC.

This clone appeared a single time. This chain uses TRBV28 with TRBJ2-5; D is undetermined. Germline CDR1 MDHEN, CDR2 SYDVKM. The CDR3 has 13 amino acids. V shed 2 bases and J shed 1 base, with 5 bases lying between them. For the CDR3, the DNA is TGTGCCAGCAGTTTAAACAGCCAAGAGACCCAGTACTTC. It encodes CASSLNSQETQYF.

This chain links TRBV15 with TRBJ1-2; TRBD1 aligns across 10 bases. Germline V gene lookup returns CDR1 LNHNV and CDR2 YYDKDF (reference sequence). The CDR3 length is 14 residues. Germline trimming cut 3 bases from V and 7 bases from J; bases unmatched to any gene: 5. CDR3 amino acids: CATSSRQGAIGYTF. CDR3 DNA sequence: TGTGCCACCAGCAGCAGACAGGGGGCAATTGGCTACACCTTC.

V is TRBV11-2 and J is TRBJ1-6, with 8 positions matching TRBD1. Losses at the gene ends were 3 bases for V and 5 bases for J; bases not matched to a gene: 12. The CDR3 has 18 residues. CDR1 is SGHAT and CDR2 is FQNNGV in the germline V gene. DNA for the CDR3: TGTGCCAGCAGCTTGGCTAGATATAGGGACAGGAATAATTCACCCCTCCACTTT. Protein sequence: CASSLARYRDRNNSPLHF.

This clone was detected once. The chain links TRBV28 to TRBJ1-5; D is unresolved. This CDR3 comprises 14 residues. Germline loops: CDR1 MDHEN, CDR2 SYDVKM. Between the trimmed V and J ends, which lost 3 bases and 3 bases, there was a span of 9 bases. CDR3 in amino acids: CASSLTADNQPQHF. In DNA, the CDR3 is TGTGCCAGCAGTTTGACTGCGGACAATCAGCCCCAGCATTTT.

This clone was counted between two and nine times. The chain is built from TRBV4-1 and TRBJ2-7, with D unclear. The CDR3 is 13 residues long. Germline CDR1 and CDR2: MGHRA and YSYEKL. Trimming left V 4 bases short and J 6 bases short, with 13 bases between. The chain's CDR3 is CASSPSDESEQYF. The CDR3 DNA sequence: TGCGCCAGCAGCCCGTCTGACGAGAGCGAGCAGTACTTC.

This sequence joins TRBV6-5 and TRBJ2-5; D is tentatively TRBD1 or TRBD2 (5 bases each). Trimming removed 0 bases from V and 9 bases from J, with 8 bases in between. CDR1 and CDR2 from the germline V gene are MNHEY and SVGAGI. The CDR3 length is 12 residues. CDR3 region: CASSYSMGAQYF. The CDR3, as DNA: TGTGCCAGCAGTTACTCGATGGGGGCCCAGTACTTC.

This chain joins TRBV14 and TRBJ1-1, with a weak D call TRBD1 (5 bases). The CDR3 is 14 amino acids. Trimming pared 0 bases from V and 6 bases from J, leaving 11 bases between. The germline V gene encodes CDR1 SGHDN and CDR2 FVKESK. The DNA for the CDR3 is TGTGCCAGCAGCCAAGATGCAGGGTATGCTGAAGCTTTCTTT. This encodes CASSQDAGYAEAFF.

This chain joins TRBV2 and TRBJ1-1; weak D call: TRBD1 (5 bases). This CDR3 spans 13 amino acids. V gave up 6 bases and J gave up 0 bases, with 8 bases separating them. Germline assignment: CDR1 SNHLY and CDR2 FYNNEI. The CDR3 DNA reads TGTGCCAGCAGAACAGGTATGAACACTGAAGCTTTCTTT. Protein product: CASRTGMNTEAFF.

V gene TRBV5-1 combines with J gene TRBJ2-7; D not resolved. Trimming cost V 7 bases and J 2 bases, with 13 bases left between them. In germline, CDR1 is SGHRS, CDR2 YFSETQ. The CDR3 runs 13 residues. The CDR3 DNA is TGCGCCAGCGTGGGTCCTCAGACCTACGAGCAGTACTTC. Translated: CASVGPQTYEQYF.

The chain recombines TRBV6-5 with TRBJ2-5; D may be TRBD1 (5 bases). The CDR3 consists of 14 residues. V was clipped by 8 bases and J by 1 base, with 14 bases between them. Germline CDR1 MNHEY, CDR2 SVGAGI. CDR3 sequence reads: CASQGGRVQETQYF. The CDR3 DNA is TGTGCCAGCCAGGGCGGCAGGGTCCAAGAGACCCAGTACTTC.

This clone was seen just once. CDR3 amino acids: CASSLVVVGTQNYGYTF. CDR3 sequence (DNA): TGTGCCAGCAGCTTAGTCGTTGTCGGGACACAGAACTATGGCTACACCTTC. The chain joins TRBV11-2 to TRBJ1-2; tentative D call: TRBD1 (6 bases). This CDR3 spans 17 amino acids. V was cut by 1 base and J by 2 bases, with 17 bases left in between. CDR1 and CDR2 from the germline V gene are SGHAT and FQNNGV.

J is TRBJ1-2 and V is TRBV2, with TRBD1 as a possible D gene (5 bases). This CDR3 spans 14 amino acids. CDR1 is SNHLY, CDR2 FYNNEI, per germline. The germline V and J ends were trimmed by 8 bases and 0 bases, with 13 bases remaining between them. This CDR3 reads CASGLGGANYGYTF. The CDR3 coding sequence is TGTGCCAGCGGACTCGGGGGGGCTAACTATGGCTACACCTTC.

The chain uses TRBV4-3 and TRBJ2-3, with D possibly TRBD1 on 6 matching bases. The CDR3 sequence is 15 residues long. The V end lost 3 bases, the J end lost 2 bases, and 12 bases lay between the germline ends. Germline values: CDR1 LGHNA, CDR2 YSLEER. CDR3 loop: CASSHRGRSTDTQYF. For the CDR3, the DNA is TGCGCCAGCAGCCACAGGGGCAGATCCACAGATACGCAGTATTTT.

This chain uses TRBV7-2 with TRBJ2-2, with D possibly TRBD2 on 5 matching bases. The V end lost 5 bases, the J end lost 1 base, and 11 bases lay between the germline ends. The length of the CDR3 is 15 residues. The germline V gene has CDR1 SGHTA and CDR2 FQGNSA. Written as DNA, the CDR3 is TGTGCCAGCAGCCAACCGGGGAGGAACACCGGGGAGCTGTTTTTT. This codes for CASSQPGRNTGELFF.

The J gene is TRBJ1-2, the V gene TRBV5-5; a weak D match, TRBD1 (5 bases). The ends were cut back, 7 bases at V and 7 bases at J, with 17 bases in the middle. CDR3 length: 13 residues. Germline CDR1 is SGHKS and CDR2 is YYEKEE (reference sequence). CDR3 nucleotide sequence: TGTGCCAGCTGGCCGGGACTCCGTAGTGGCTACACCTTC. It is translated as CASWPGLRSGYTF. Supplemented by reference TRBV5-5 and TRBJ1-2, the full variable domain reads DAGVTQSPTHLIKTRGQQVTLRCSPISGHKSVSWYQQVLGQGPQFIFQYYEKEERGRGNFPDRFSARQFPNYSSELNVNALLLGDSALYLCASWPGLRSGYTFGSGTRLTVV.

The chain carries TRBV5-1 and TRBJ2-1; D possibly corresponds to TRBD1 (6 bases). Trimming cost V 6 bases and J 2 bases, with 12 bases left between them. CDR1 SGHRS and CDR2 YFSETQ come from the germline V gene. This CDR3 spans 14 amino acids. The CDR3 loop is CASTLTGPYNEQFF. The CDR3 coding sequence is TGCGCCAGCACCCTAACAGGGCCCTACAATGAGCAGTTCTTC.

CDR3 sequence reads: CAAAGGSGETQYF. CDR3 bases: TGTGCCGCCGCAGGGGGTTCTGGAGAGACCCAGTACTTC. V usage is TRBV27 and J usage is TRBJ2-5; 7 bases are shared with TRBD1. V lost 11 bases and J lost 4; bases outside the gene matches: 10. Per germline, CDR1 MNHEY and CDR2 SMNVEV (reference sequence). The CDR3 consists of 13 residues.